The rows below give T cell receptor beta chains drawn from one sample of a study of cytomegalovirus exposure and HLA in healthy donors. Method: immunoSEQ multiplex PCR; TCRdb's copy keeps in-frame clones and lacks some. The repertoire holds approximately 98,000 clones, around 95% seen once, with roughly 0.66% in the top ten. Sequenced input: PBMCs. The origin of the receptors is a woman in her late teens or twenties in good health and CMV-seronegative. The CDR3 runs from the conserved cysteine through the conserved F or W. Each record gives: J gene, clone size, V gene, D gene, CDR3 protein, CDR3 DNA. D genes are given only for firm matches. Clone size is shown for a subset of rows, as once, few, many or a class of expanded clone.

j_gene: TRBJ2-1
abundance: once
v_gene: TRBV7-9
d_gene: TRBD2
CDR3aa: CASRPSGGADEQFF
CDR3nt: TGTGCCAGCAGACCCAGCGGGGGGGCCGACGAGCAGTTCTTC

j_gene: TRBJ2-7
abundance: .
v_gene: TRBV18
d_gene: .
CDR3aa: CASSQVPADSYEQYF
CDR3nt: TGTGCCAGCTCACAGGTCCCCGCCGACAGCTACGAGCAGTACTTC

j_gene: TRBJ2-5
abundance: .
v_gene: TRBV4-1
d_gene: .
CDR3aa: CASSQDVVYSAGAQETQYF
CDR3nt: TGCGCCAGCAGCCAAGATGTAGTTTATAGCGCTGGAGCTCAAGAGACCCAGTACTTC

j_gene: TRBJ2-7
abundance: .
v_gene: TRBV5-4
d_gene: .
CDR3aa: CASRASGSAYEQYF
CDR3nt: TGTGCCAGCAGAGCATCCGGGTCCGCCTACGAGCAGTACTTC

j_gene: TRBJ2-2
abundance: .
v_gene: TRBV6-1
d_gene: .
CDR3aa: CASRGGSNTGELFF
CDR3nt: TGTGCCAGCAGAGGCGGGTCAAACACCGGGGAGCTGTTTTTT

j_gene: TRBJ1-1
abundance: .
v_gene: TRBV28
d_gene: .
CDR3aa: CASSLRGTEAFF
CDR3nt: TGTGCCAGCAGTTTACGGGGAACTGAAGCTTTCTTT

j_gene: TRBJ2-2
abundance: .
v_gene: TRBV10-1
d_gene: TRBD1
CDR3aa: CASSDIRTGGRCTGELFF
CDR3nt: TGCGCCAGCAGTGACATTAGAACAGGGGGCCGTTGCACCGGGGAGCTGTTTTTT

j_gene: TRBJ1-5
abundance: .
v_gene: TRBV4-1
d_gene: .
CDR3aa: CASSQDRAYQPQHF
CDR3nt: TGCGCCAGCAGCCAAGACCGCGCCTATCAGCCCCAGCATTTT

j_gene: TRBJ2-7
abundance: .
v_gene: TRBV27
d_gene: .
CDR3aa: CASSLRTPAPYEQYF
CDR3nt: TGTGCCAGCAGTTTAAGGACTCCCGCGCCCTACGAGCAGTACTTC

j_gene: TRBJ1-1
abundance: .
v_gene: TRBV5-5
d_gene: .
CDR3aa: CASSLGVSYAEAFF
CDR3nt: TGTGCCAGCAGCTTGGGCGTGAGCTATGCCGAAGCTTTCTTT

j_gene: TRBJ2-5
abundance: .
v_gene: TRBV4-2
d_gene: .
CDR3aa: CASSPGVSNRVERETQYF
CDR3nt: TGTGCCAGCAGCCCAGGGGTATCGAACAGGGTGGAACGAGAGACCCAGTACTTC

j_gene: TRBJ1-5
abundance: .
v_gene: TRBV19
d_gene: TRBD1
CDR3aa: CASSIRAGGQPQHF
CDR3nt: TGTGCCAGTAGTATTAGGGCAGGGGGGCAGCCCCAGCATTTT

j_gene: TRBJ1-1
abundance: once
v_gene: TRBV25-1
d_gene: .
CDR3aa: CASRASTNTEAFF
CDR3nt: TGTGCCAGCAGGGCATCAACGAACACTGAAGCTTTCTTT

j_gene: TRBJ1-4
abundance: .
v_gene: TRBV28
d_gene: TRBD1
CDR3aa: CASSFWDSRFEKLFF
CDR3nt: TGTGCCAGCAGTTTTTGGGACAGCCGATTCGAAAAACTGTTTTTT

j_gene: TRBJ2-3
abundance: .
v_gene: TRBV2
d_gene: TRBD2
CDR3aa: CASKGLAGTDTQYF
CDR3nt: TGTGCCAGCAAGGGACTAGCGGGCACAGATACGCAGTATTTT

j_gene: TRBJ2-5
abundance: .
v_gene: TRBV2
d_gene: .
CDR3aa: CASRDSYQETQYF
CDR3nt: TGTGCCAGCAGAGACAGCTACCAAGAGACCCAGTACTTC

j_gene: TRBJ1-2
abundance: once
v_gene: TRBV6-1
d_gene: .
CDR3aa: CATRTAYGYTF
CDR3nt: TGTGCCACTCGGACAGCATATGGCTACACCTTC

j_gene: TRBJ2-1
abundance: once
v_gene: TRBV7-6
d_gene: TRBD1
CDR3aa: CASSSEDRDNEQFF
CDR3nt: TGTGCCAGCAGCTCCGAGGACAGGGACAATGAGCAGTTCTTC

j_gene: TRBJ2-1
abundance: .
v_gene: TRBV19
d_gene: .
CDR3aa: CASSPTGAGWNEQFF
CDR3nt: TGTGCCAGTAGTCCAACGGGTGCAGGGTGGAATGAGCAGTTCTTC

j_gene: TRBJ2-7
abundance: .
v_gene: TRBV6-1
d_gene: .
CDR3aa: CASSLMVDNAYEQYF
CDR3nt: TGTGCCAGCAGCTTGATGGTAGACAACGCGTACGAGCAGTACTTC

j_gene: TRBJ2-7
abundance: .
v_gene: TRBV27
d_gene: TRBD1
CDR3aa: CASSLSQQGVGEQYF
CDR3nt: TGTGCCAGCAGTTTATCGCAGCAGGGGGTAGGTGAGCAGTACTTC

j_gene: TRBJ1-5
abundance: once
v_gene: TRBV4-2
d_gene: .
CDR3aa: CASSQEVGRYSNQPQHF
CDR3nt: TGTGCCAGCAGCCAAGAGGTGGGGAGGTATAGCAATCAGCCCCAGCATTTT

j_gene: TRBJ1-1
abundance: .
v_gene: TRBV7-9
d_gene: .
CDR3aa: CASSAQRGGTEAFF
CDR3nt: TGTGCCAGCAGCGCCCAGCGGGGTGGCACTGAAGCTTTCTTT

j_gene: TRBJ2-1
abundance: .
v_gene: TRBV11-1
d_gene: .
CDR3aa: CASSPHRGEQFF
CDR3nt: TGTGCCAGCAGCCCCCACCGGGGTGAGCAGTTCTTC

j_gene: TRBJ2-3
abundance: .
v_gene: TRBV9
d_gene: .
CDR3aa: CASSVATRFWVTDTQYF
CDR3nt: TGTGCCAGCAGCGTAGCTACGAGGTTTTGGGTGACAGATACGCAGTATTTT

j_gene: TRBJ2-5
abundance: .
v_gene: TRBV4-3
d_gene: TRBD2
CDR3aa: CASSQELAGGFLETQYF
CDR3nt: TGCGCCAGCAGCCAAGAACTAGCGGGGGGTTTTTTAGAGACCCAGTACTTC